Presented here are 24 T cell receptor beta chains from one specimen sequenced in a study of cytomegalovirus exposure and HLA in healthy donors. The primer mix had 60 Vbeta and 13 Jbeta primers. Only in-frame clones appear in the TCRdb table, and some are missing; sequencing was by immunoSEQ multiplex PCR. The sample includes some 200,000 clones, around 86% of them seen just once. What was sequenced was PBMCs. The receptors come from a man in his forties in good health and CMV-seropositive.

This clone was found once. DNA for the CDR3: TGTGCCAGCAGCTTAGCGACAGGGTCTTTCGAAAAACTGTTTTTT. Translating it yields CASSLATGSFEKLFF. The chain uses TRBV7-9 and TRBJ1-4; 7 nucleotides align to TRBD1. The CDR3 runs 15 residues. J was trimmed by 8 bases and V by 0 bases; bases with no gene match: 6. Germline CDR1 SEHNR, CDR2 FQNEAQ (reference sequence).

V usage is TRBV14 and J usage is TRBJ2-1; D not resolved. Germline-derived CDR1 and CDR2 are SGHDN and FVKESK. V lost 1 base and J lost 1, with 11 bases in between. The CDR3 runs to 16 residues. In DNA, the CDR3 is TGTGCCAGCAGCCAAGTCCGGGTTTCTTCCTACAATGAGCAGTTCTTC. As protein: CASSQVRVSSYNEQFF.

This chain connects TRBV28 to TRBJ2-5, with TRBD1 matching over 9 bases. This CDR3 is 16 amino acids long. Germline assignment: CDR1 MDHEN and CDR2 SYDVKM. The J segment lost 5 bases and the V segment lost 2 bases, leaving 9 bases of the junction unmatched. CDR3 DNA sequence: TGTGCCAGCAGTTTAGCGGACAGGGGACCTGGGGAGACCCAGTACTTC. It encodes CASSLADRGPGETQYF.

A word on this clone: The same CDR3 is also encoded by other DNA sequences in this sample. The chain uses TRBV5-1 and TRBJ1-1, with no clear D. Trimming removed 0 bases from V and 1 base from J, with 4 bases in between. The CDR3 extends over 13 amino acids. Germline assignment: CDR1 SGHRS and CDR2 YFSETQ. CDR3 sequence reads: CASSLAGNTEAFF. CDR3 in DNA: TGCGCCAGCAGCTTGGCAGGGAACACTGAAGCTTTCTTT.

A few counts support this clone. V and J are TRBV19 and TRBJ2-5; D possibly corresponds to TRBD1 (6 bases). Per the germline V gene, CDR1 is LNHDA and CDR2 is SQIVND (reference sequence). The germline V and J ends were trimmed by 6 bases and 5 bases, with 16 bases remaining between them. The CDR3 length is 14 residues. DNA for the CDR3: TGTGCCAGTAGGGTAACGGTGAGGGGGGAGACCCAGTACTTC. Translation: CASRVTVRGETQYF.

The chain links TRBV19 to TRBJ1-6; 8 bases align to TRBD1. Trimming removed 6 bases from V and 7 bases from J; junction bases left unmatched: 8. The CDR3 extends over 15 amino acids. The germline CDR1 and CDR2 sequences are LNHDA and SQIVND (reference sequence). The CDR3 coding sequence is TGTGCCAGTAGCGGCTCGACAGGGGTAAATTCACCCCTCCACTTT. This translates into CASSGSTGVNSPLHF.

This chain connects TRBV5-6 to TRBJ1-4, with 9 bases matching TRBD1. The CDR3 loop spans 17 amino acids. J was trimmed by 3 bases and V by 1 base; bases with no gene match: 7. The V gene's germline CDR1 is SGHDT and CDR2 YYEEEE. The CDR3 here is CASSLLGTGLPNEKLFF. DNA for the CDR3: TGTGCCAGCAGCTTGCTCGGGACAGGGTTACCTAATGAAAAACTGTTTTTT.

The V and J genes are TRBV4-3 and TRBJ1-2; 9 positions match TRBD1. The CDR3 totals 14 residues. The germline CDR1 and CDR2 sequences are LGHNA and YSLEER. V lost 3 bases and J lost 8; bases outside the gene matches: 7. The CDR3 DNA is TGCGCCAGCAGCCACCAGACAGGGGGGAGCGGCTACACCTTC. Translating it yields CASSHQTGGSGYTF.

This clone was observed a handful of times. This sequence joins TRBV13 and TRBJ2-5, with a possible D match to TRBD2 (6 bases). Germline V lookup: CDR1 PRHDT, CDR2 FYEKMQ (reference sequence). The V and J ends lost 6 bases and 1 base respectively, with 9 bases between them. The CDR3 has 13 residues. The CDR3 DNA is TGTGCCAGCAGGGCGGGACCCCAAGAGACCCAGTACTTC. It is translated as CASRAGPQETQYF.

Of note for this clone: Germline is not matched at one junction end, which may reflect a read error. This rearrangement joins TRBV7-9 to TRBJ1-5; unclear D gene. The CDR3 has 12 residues. The germline V gene encodes CDR1 SEHNR and CDR2 FQNEAQ (reference sequence). In nucleotides, the CDR3 is TGTTCCAGCAGCCTACGGGGTCAGCCCCAGCATTTT. Amino acid sequence: CSSSLRGQPQHF.

DNA of the CDR3: TGCGCCAGCATGTTCACAGGACTAGCGGGGGGACAGGAGCAGTTCTTC. Translating gives CASMFTGLAGGQEQFF. The gene calls are TRBV5-1 and TRBJ2-1; 14 bases agree with TRBD2. The trim removed 6 bases at V and 10 bases at J, leaving 12 bases unmatched. Germline values: CDR1 SGHRS, CDR2 YFSETQ. This CDR3 is 16 amino acids long.

This chain uses TRBV10-3 with TRBJ1-2, with 10 bases matching TRBD1. Germline CDR1 ENHRY, CDR2 SYGVKD. With 3 bases clipped from V and 8 bases from J, the junction kept 6 bases outside the gene matches. The CDR3 consists of 14 residues. CDR3 in amino acids: CAISDPGTGDGYTF. CDR3 in DNA: TGTGCCATCAGTGATCCCGGGACAGGGGACGGCTACACCTTC.

The chain employs TRBV5-4 and TRBJ2-5; D gene unclear. The CDR3 runs 14 residues. The V and J ends lost 0 bases and 5 bases respectively, with 11 bases between them. CDR1 SGHNT and CDR2 YYREEE come from the germline V gene (reference sequence). CDR3 in amino acids: CASSLAPGVETQYF. The CDR3 DNA reads as TGTGCCAGCAGCTTGGCCCCTGGAGTCGAGACCCAGTACTTC. The variable domain in full, completed from reference TRBV5-4 and TRBJ2-5, reads ETGVTQSPTHLIKTRGQQVTLRCSSQSGHNTVSWYQQALGQGPQFIFQYYREEENGRGNFPPRFSGLQFPNYSSELNVNALELDDSALYLCASSLAPGVETQYFGPGTRLLVL.

As concerns this clone: Other DNA sequences of this sample code for an identical CDR3. The chain is built from TRBV9 and TRBJ2-3, with D uncertain. Trimming took off 1 base at V and 1 base at J, with 4 bases between the two ends. The CDR3 extends over 13 amino acids. Germline V gene sequence: CDR1 SGDLS, CDR2 YYNGEE. The CDR3 loop reads CASSVSGTDTQYF. CDR3 nucleotide sequence: TGTGCCAGCAGCGTAAGCGGCACAGATACGCAGTATTTT.

The chain combines TRBV28 with TRBJ2-1; D perhaps matches TRBD1 (5 bases). This CDR3 comprises 15 residues. Trimming removed 6 bases at V and 0 bases at J, with 12 bases between. CDR1 is MDHEN, CDR2 SYDVKM, per germline. In DNA, the CDR3 is TGTGCCAGCAGCGCTCCCAGGGACTCCTACAATGAGCAGTTCTTC. Protein product: CASSAPRDSYNEQFF.

This clone came up once. The rearrangement uses TRBV5-6 and TRBJ2-7; D is undetermined. V lost 2 bases, J lost 3 bases, and 9 bases lay in between. CDR1 and CDR2 (germline): SGHDT, YYEEEE. The CDR3 sequence is 13 residues long. CDR3 in amino acids: CASSFQTNYEQYF. CDR3 coding DNA: TGTGCCAGCAGCTTCCAGACAAACTACGAGCAGTACTTC.

This clone appeared a few times. The genes are TRBV20-1 and TRBJ2-7; perhaps TRBD1 as D (5 bases). The germline gives CDR1 DFQATT, CDR2 SNEGSKA (reference sequence). The CDR3 is made up of 11 amino acids. V shed 4 bases and J shed 6 bases, with 10 bases lying between them. The CDR3 region has the DNA TGCAGTGCTACAGGGTCCCTCGAGCAGTACTTC. It is translated as CSATGSLEQYF.

The chain is built from TRBV19 and TRBJ2-7; 9 nucleotides match TRBD1. With 1 base clipped from V and 3 bases from J, the junction kept 16 bases outside the gene matches. The CDR3 loop spans 19 amino acids. CDR1 and CDR2 from the germline V gene are LNHDA and SQIVND (reference sequence). In DNA form, the CDR3 reads TGTGCCAGTAGTATAGGGGATTACGGAACGGGACAGGGAGACTACGAGCAGTACTTC. It encodes CASSIGDYGTGQGDYEQYF.

The genes are TRBV29-1 and TRBJ1-2; D call uncertain. Germline CDR1 SQVTM, CDR2 ANQGSEA. The CDR3 runs 14 residues. Trimming removed 3 bases from V and 2 bases from J, with 13 bases in between. CDR3 DNA sequence: TGCAGCGTTGACCTCTCCGAAACAAACTATGGCTACACCTTC. This sequence encodes CSVDLSETNYGYTF.

The chain uses TRBV10-3 and TRBJ2-5; D is uncertain. With the DNA end fitting TRBJ2-7 better, the J assignment may be wrong. Germline CDR1 ENHRY, CDR2 SYGVKD. The CDR3 has 13 amino acids. This chain's CDR3 is CAISETDSYEQYF. The CDR3 bases are TGTGCCATCAGTGAGACTGACTCCTACGAGCAGTACTTC.

This clone came up a few times. This chain connects TRBV19 to TRBJ1-5; D perhaps matches TRBD1 (5 bases). The V end was cut by 0 bases, the J end by 6 bases, with 12 bases between. The germline gives CDR1 LNHDA, CDR2 SQIVND (reference sequence). This CDR3 is built from 15 residues. CDR3 nucleotide sequence: TGTGCCAGTAGTATAGATCGGGGGGTTGCTCAGCCCCAGCATTTT. Encoded protein: CASSIDRGVAQPQHF.

This clone was picked up one time. The J gene is TRBJ2-1, the V gene TRBV6-4; D is possibly TRBD2 (6 bases). Trimming took off 0 bases at V and 7 bases at J, with 16 bases between the two ends. CDR3 length: 16 amino acids. Germline loops: CDR1 MRHNA, CDR2 SNTAGT. CDR3 DNA sequence: TGTGCCAGCAGTGACTCGGAGGGGTTTGTTTTGAATGAGCAGTTCTTC. Translated, it gives CASSDSEGFVLNEQFF.

The rearrangement uses TRBV21-1 and TRBJ2-5; the D call TRBD1 from the table was never checked on the DNA. TRBV21-1 is tagged as a pseudogene. The CDR3 is 15 residues long. The CDR3 nucleotides are TGTGCCAGCAGCCCACGGGACAGCAACCAAGAGACCCAGTACTTC. Its protein product is CASSPRDSNQETQYF.

V and J are TRBV5-4 and TRBJ2-7; 10 bases align to TRBD1. The ends lost 4 bases at V and 2 bases at J; junction bases unmatched: 6. Germline CDR1 SGHNT, CDR2 YYREEE (reference sequence). The CDR3 is 15 residues long. CDR3 region: CASSLTGTGAYEQYF. CDR3 nucleotide sequence: TGTGCCAGCAGCCTGACCGGGACAGGGGCCTACGAGCAGTACTTC.